This section outlines one T cell receptor (beta chain) sequence together with its context. The antigen is undetermined. Each CDR3 protein is one row after TCRdb ran MiXCR on the 5' RACE reads. The data hold about 240,000 distinct CDR3 sequences, with roughly 9.4% observed a single time. This sample stems from a study of T-cell memory formation after mild COVID-19. In the study overall: The two donors had largely donor-specific TCR clusters. Study-wide results and caveats: CD4+ contracting clones were found mainly in CM and EM, and CD8+ ones in EMRA.

The CDR3 length is 13 residues. V was pared by 6 bases and J by 6 bases, with 7 bases of the junction left unmatched. Germline V gives CDR1 SGHTA, CDR2 FQGTGA. The TCR sequence derives from a man between 18 and 35 years old who had mild COVID-19 (a few samples of this study predate the infection). Cell type and time point are not known. The sequencing sample was made of PBMCs or a T cell subset sorted from them (not recorded which). The V call is TRBV7-3, the J call TRBJ1-2, with 7 bases aligning to TRBD1. The CDR3 sequence is CASSYTGDDGYTF. CDR3 coding DNA: TGTGCCAGCAGTTATACAGGGGACGATGGCTACACCTTC.